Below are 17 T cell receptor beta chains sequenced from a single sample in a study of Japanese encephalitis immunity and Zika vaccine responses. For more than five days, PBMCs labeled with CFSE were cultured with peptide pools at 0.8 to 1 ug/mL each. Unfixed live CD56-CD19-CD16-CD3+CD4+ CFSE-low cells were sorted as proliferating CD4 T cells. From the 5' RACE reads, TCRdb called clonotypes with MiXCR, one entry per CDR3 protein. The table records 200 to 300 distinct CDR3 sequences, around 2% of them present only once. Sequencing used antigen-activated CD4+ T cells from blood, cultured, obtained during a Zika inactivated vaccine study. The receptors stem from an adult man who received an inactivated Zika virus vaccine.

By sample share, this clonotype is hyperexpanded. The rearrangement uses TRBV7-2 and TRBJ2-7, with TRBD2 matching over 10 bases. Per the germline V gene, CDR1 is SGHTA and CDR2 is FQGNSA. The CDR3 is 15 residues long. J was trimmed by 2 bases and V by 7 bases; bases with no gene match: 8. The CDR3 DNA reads TGTGCCAGCACTCTCGGACTAGCGGAGACCTACGAGCAGTACTTC. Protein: CASTLGLAETYEQYF.

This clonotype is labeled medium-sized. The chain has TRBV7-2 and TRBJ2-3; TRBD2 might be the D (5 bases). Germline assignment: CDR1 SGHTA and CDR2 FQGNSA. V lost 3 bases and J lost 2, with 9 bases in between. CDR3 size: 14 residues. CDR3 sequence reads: CASSFDGNTDTQYF. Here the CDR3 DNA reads TGTGCCAGCAGCTTCGACGGGAACACAGATACGCAGTATTTT.

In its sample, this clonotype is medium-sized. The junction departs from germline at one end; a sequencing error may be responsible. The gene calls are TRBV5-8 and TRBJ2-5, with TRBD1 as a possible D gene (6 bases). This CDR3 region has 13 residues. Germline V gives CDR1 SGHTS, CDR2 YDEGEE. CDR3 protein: CASRLGAGETQYF. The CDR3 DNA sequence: TGTGCCAGCAGGTTGGGGGCAGGGGAGACCCAGTACTTC.

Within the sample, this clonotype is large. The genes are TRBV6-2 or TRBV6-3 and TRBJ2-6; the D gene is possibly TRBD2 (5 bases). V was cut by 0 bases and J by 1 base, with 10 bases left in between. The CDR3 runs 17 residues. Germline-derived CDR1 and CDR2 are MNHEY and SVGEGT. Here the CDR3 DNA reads TGTGCCAGCAGTTACTCTGCCGGGGTTTCTGGGGCCAACGTCCTGACTTTC. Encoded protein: CASSYSAGVSGANVLTF.

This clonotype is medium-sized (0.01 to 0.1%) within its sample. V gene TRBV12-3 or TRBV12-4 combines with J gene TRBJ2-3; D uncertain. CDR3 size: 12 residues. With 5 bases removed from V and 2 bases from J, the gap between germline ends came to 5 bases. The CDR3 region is CASSLYTDTQYF. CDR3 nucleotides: TGTGCCAGCAGTCTTTACACAGATACGCAGTATTTT.

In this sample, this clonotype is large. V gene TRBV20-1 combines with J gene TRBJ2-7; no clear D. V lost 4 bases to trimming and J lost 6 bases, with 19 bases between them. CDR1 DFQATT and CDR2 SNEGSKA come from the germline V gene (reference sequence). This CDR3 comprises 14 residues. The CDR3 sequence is CSATVAVLGGEQYF. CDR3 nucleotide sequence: TGCAGTGCTACGGTCGCCGTTTTGGGTGGCGAGCAGTACTTC.

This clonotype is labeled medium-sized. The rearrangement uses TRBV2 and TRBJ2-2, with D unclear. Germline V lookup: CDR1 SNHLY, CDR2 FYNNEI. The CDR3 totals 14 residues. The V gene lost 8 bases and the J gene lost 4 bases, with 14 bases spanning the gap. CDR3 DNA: TGTGCCAGCTCTGACCAAGGGTTCACCGGGGAGCTGTTTTTT. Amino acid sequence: CASSDQGFTGELFF.

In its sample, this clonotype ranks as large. As DNA, the CDR3 is TGCGCCAGCAGCCAGGGCAGGGATAGGAAAAAACTGTTTTTT. It yields the protein CASSQGRDRKKLFF. The rearrangement links TRBV4-3 to TRBJ1-4; tentatively, D is TRBD1 (5 bases). Germline-derived CDR1 and CDR2 are LGHNA and YSLEER. This CDR3 region has 14 residues. V shed 3 bases and J shed 9 bases, with 14 bases lying between them.

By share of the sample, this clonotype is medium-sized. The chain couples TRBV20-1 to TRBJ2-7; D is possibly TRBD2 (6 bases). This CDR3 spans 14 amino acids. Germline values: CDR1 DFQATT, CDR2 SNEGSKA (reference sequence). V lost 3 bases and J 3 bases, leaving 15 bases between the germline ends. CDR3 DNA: TGCAGTGCTAGTATAGGAGGGCAGAGCTACGAGCAGTACTTC. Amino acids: CSASIGGQSYEQYF.

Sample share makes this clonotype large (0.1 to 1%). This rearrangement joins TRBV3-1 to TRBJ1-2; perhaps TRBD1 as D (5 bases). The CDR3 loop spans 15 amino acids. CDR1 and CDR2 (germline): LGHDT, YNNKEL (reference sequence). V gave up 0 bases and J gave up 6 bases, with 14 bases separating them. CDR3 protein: CASSQDGGGGHGYTF. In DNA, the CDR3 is TGTGCCAGCAGCCAAGATGGGGGGGGAGGGCATGGCTACACCTTC.

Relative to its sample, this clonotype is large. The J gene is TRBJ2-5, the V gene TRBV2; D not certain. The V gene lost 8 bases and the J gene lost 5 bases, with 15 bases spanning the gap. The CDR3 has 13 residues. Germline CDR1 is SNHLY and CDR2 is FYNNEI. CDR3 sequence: CASGLESWETQYF. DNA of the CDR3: TGTGCCAGCGGTCTCGAGAGTTGGGAGACCCAGTACTTC.

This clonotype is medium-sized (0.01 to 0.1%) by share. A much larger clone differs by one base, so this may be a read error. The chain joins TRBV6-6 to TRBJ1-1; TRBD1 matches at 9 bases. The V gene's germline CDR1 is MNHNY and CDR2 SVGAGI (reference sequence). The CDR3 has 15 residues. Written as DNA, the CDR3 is TGTGCCAGCAGTTTCGACAGGGGGGCGAACGCTGAAGCTTTCTTT. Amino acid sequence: CASSFDRGANAEAFF.

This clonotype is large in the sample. The CDR3 loop is CASSIAGGVDTQYF. Here the CDR3 DNA reads TGTGCCAGCAGTATAGCGGGGGGAGTAGATACGCAGTATTTT. The chain employs TRBV6-5 and TRBJ2-3; 10 bases map to TRBD2. Trimming cost V 5 bases and J 5 bases; bases outside gene matches: 4. The CDR3 sequence is 14 residues long. Germline V CDR1 and CDR2: MNHEY, SVGAGI.

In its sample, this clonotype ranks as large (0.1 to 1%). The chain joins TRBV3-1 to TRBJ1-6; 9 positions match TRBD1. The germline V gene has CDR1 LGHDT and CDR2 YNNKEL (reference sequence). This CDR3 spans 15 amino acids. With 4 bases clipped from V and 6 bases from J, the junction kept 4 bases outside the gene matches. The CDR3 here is CASSPKDRGNSPLHF. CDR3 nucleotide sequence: TGTGCCAGCAGCCCGAAGGACAGGGGTAATTCACCCCTCCACTTT.

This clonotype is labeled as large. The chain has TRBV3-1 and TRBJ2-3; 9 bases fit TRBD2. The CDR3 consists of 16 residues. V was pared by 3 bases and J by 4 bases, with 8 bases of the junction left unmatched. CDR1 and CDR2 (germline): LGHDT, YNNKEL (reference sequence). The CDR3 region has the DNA TGTGCCAGCAGCCAGGAGACGACTAGCGGCCCAGATACGCAGTATTTT. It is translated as CASSQETTSGPDTQYF.

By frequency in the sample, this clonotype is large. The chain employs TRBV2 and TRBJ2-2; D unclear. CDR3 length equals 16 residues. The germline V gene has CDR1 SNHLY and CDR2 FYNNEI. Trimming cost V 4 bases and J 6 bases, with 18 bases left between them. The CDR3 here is CASSADTPSSPGELFF. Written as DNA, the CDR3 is TGTGCCAGCAGTGCAGATACCCCCTCTTCGCCCGGGGAGCTGTTTTTT. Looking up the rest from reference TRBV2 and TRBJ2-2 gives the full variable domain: EPEVTQTPSHQVTQMGQEVILRCVPISNHLYFYWYRQILGQKVEFLVSFYNNEISEKSEIFDDQFSVERPDGSNFTLKIRSTKLEDSAMYFCASSADTPSSPGELFFGEGSRLTVL.

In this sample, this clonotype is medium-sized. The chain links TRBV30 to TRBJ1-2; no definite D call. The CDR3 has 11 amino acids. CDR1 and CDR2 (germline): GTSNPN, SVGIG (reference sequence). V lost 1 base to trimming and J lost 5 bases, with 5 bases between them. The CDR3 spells CAWSASYGYTF. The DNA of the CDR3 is TGTGCCTGGAGTGCGAGTTATGGCTACACCTTC.